Listed below are T cell receptor beta chains from one sample, sequenced in a study of OX40 agonist ivuxolimab in advanced cancers. Sequencing used immunoSEQ multiplex PCR; TCRdb keeps in-frame clones, though not all of them. The table shows 40,000 or so clones, with over 80% occurring only once. Sequencing was performed on CD4+ or CD8+ T cells sorted from blood, taken in a trial of the OX40 agonist ivuxolimab. All receptors come from an adult with an advanced solid tumor such as melanoma, head and neck, liver or kidney cancer. Both conserved end residues are part of each CDR3. Fields, in order: J gene, D gene, V gene, clone size, CDR3 DNA, CDR3 protein. D genes are given only for firm matches. The size entry is marked missing in some rows and otherwise reads once, few, many or a size class.

J: TRBJ2-2
D: TRBD2
V: TRBV28
size: once
DNA: TGTGCCAGCAGTCCCTTACAGGGACTAGTCGGGGAGCTGTTTTTT
CDR3: CASSPLQGLVGELFF

J: TRBJ2-3
D: -
V: TRBV27
size: -
DNA: TGTGCCAGCAGGGCCGCCGGAGGGGGGAGCACAGATACGCAGTATTTT
CDR3: CASRAAGGGSTDTQYF

J: TRBJ1-1
D: -
V: TRBV27
size: once
DNA: TGTGCCAGCAGCCTCTTGATCGGGGGGGGCACTGAAGCTTTCTTT
CDR3: CASSLLIGGGTEAFF

J: TRBJ2-3
D: TRBD2
V: TRBV27
size: -
DNA: TGTGCCAGCAGTTCCATCAAAGCGGGAGAAAGTGGTACGCAGTATTTT
CDR3: CASSSIKAGESGTQYF

J: TRBJ2-3
D: -
V: TRBV11-2
size: -
DNA: TGTGCCAGCAGCTTAGGCTTAATCCCCACAGATACGCAGTATTTT
CDR3: CASSLGLIPTDTQYF

J: TRBJ1-2
D: -
V: TRBV4-3
size: -
DNA: TGCGCCAGCGCACGGACGGAGGCCGGCTATGGCTACACCTTC
CDR3: CASARTEAGYGYTF

J: TRBJ2-1
D: -
V: TRBV18
size: -
DNA: TGTGCCAGCTCACCACCCGGGATAAACAATGAGCAGTTCTTC
CDR3: CASSPPGINNEQFF

J: TRBJ2-5
D: TRBD2
V: TRBV6-1
size: once
DNA: TGTGCCAGCAGTGAAGCAGAAGCGGGAGGCCCATCCAAAGAGACCCAGTACTTC
CDR3: CASSEAEAGGPSKETQYF

J: TRBJ2-2
D: -
V: TRBV30
size: few
DNA: TGTGCCTGGAAAAGAGGGATGCTAAGCGGTGCGAACACCGGGGAGCTGTTTTTT
CDR3: CAWKRGMLSGANTGELFF

J: TRBJ1-6
D: -
V: TRBV4-3
size: -
DNA: TGCGCCAGCAGCCAAGAAGGGAGAAATAATTCACCCCTCCACTTT
CDR3: CASSQEGRNNSPLHF

J: TRBJ2-5
D: TRBD2
V: TRBV5-1
size: -
DNA: TGCGCCAGCAGCCGACTAGCGGGAGACGAGACCCAGTACTTC
CDR3: CASSRLAGDETQYF

J: TRBJ2-3
D: -
V: TRBV10-1
size: once
DNA: TGCGCCAGCAGTGAGTCGGTAGGGGGAACAGATACGCAGTATTTT
CDR3: CASSESVGGTDTQYF

J: TRBJ2-1
D: TRBD2
V: TRBV10-2
size: -
DNA: TGCGCCAGCAGTGAGTGGGCGGGGGGGCCTGGTAATGAGCAGTTCTTC
CDR3: CASSEWAGGPGNEQFF

J: TRBJ2-2
D: TRBD2
V: TRBV29-1
size: -
DNA: TGCAGCGTTGTACGGGGGGCCGGGGAGCTGTTTTTT
CDR3: CSVVRGAGELFF

J: TRBJ1-1
D: -
V: TRBV30
size: few
DNA: TGTGCCTGGAGTGTTCTGTTCGGGCAGCGAAGGAACACTGAAGCTTTCTTT
CDR3: CAWSVLFGQRRNTEAFF

J: TRBJ2-3
D: TRBD2
V: TRBV6-4
size: -
DNA: TGTACCAGCAGACCGGGACTAGACACAGATACGCAGTATTTT
CDR3: CTSRPGLDTDTQYF

J: TRBJ2-5
D: -
V: TRBV6-4
size: -
DNA: TGTGCCAGCAGTGACGGCACAGACCAAGAGACCCAGTACTTC
CDR3: CASSDGTDQETQYF

J: TRBJ2-2
D: -
V: TRBV21-1
size: -
DNA: TGTGCCAGCAGCAACCCCGGGACAGTGAACACCGGGGAGCTGTTTTTT
CDR3: CASSNPGTVNTGELFF

J: TRBJ2-5
D: TRBD2
V: TRBV10-2
size: -
DNA: TGCGCCAGCAGCGAAACTAGCGCCGGGACCCAGTACTTC
CDR3: CASSETSAGTQYF

J: TRBJ1-5
D: -
V: TRBV7-9
size: once
DNA: TGTGCCAGCAGCCTAACAGCGGGGGCTAGCAATCAGCCCCAGCATTTT
CDR3: CASSLTAGASNQPQHF

J: TRBJ2-7
D: TRBD1
V: TRBV4-3
size: -
DNA: TGCGCCAGCAGCCACTCGGCGACAGGGGAGGCCTACGAGCAGTACTTC
CDR3: CASSHSATGEAYEQYF

J: TRBJ2-1
D: TRBD1
V: TRBV7-9
size: -
DNA: TGTGCCAGCAGCTCCGGGACAGCGATACATGAGCAGTTCTTC
CDR3: CASSSGTAIHEQFF

J: TRBJ2-1
D: -
V: TRBV7-2
size: -
DNA: TGTGCCAGCAGCCTCGGGAGTAAAGTCTACAATGAGCAGTTCTTC
CDR3: CASSLGSKVYNEQFF

J: TRBJ1-5
D: -
V: TRBV30
size: -
DNA: TGTGCCTGGAGTGTAAGAGGGAATCAGCCCCAGCATTTT
CDR3: CAWSVRGNQPQHF

J: TRBJ2-5
D: -
V: TRBV7-9
size: -
DNA: TGTGCCAGCAGCTCCTTACTTGGGGACACCTTCCAAGAGACCCAGTACTTC
CDR3: CASSSLLGDTFQETQYF

J: TRBJ1-2
D: -
V: TRBV25-1
size: -
DNA: TGTGCCAGCAGTGAATTAGGGGGAGGGACTTATGGCTACACCTTC
CDR3: CASSELGGGTYGYTF

J: TRBJ2-1
D: TRBD2
V: TRBV7-2
size: -
DNA: TGTGCCAGCAGTTCTCTAGCGGGAGGAAATGAGCAGTTCTTC
CDR3: CASSSLAGGNEQFF

J: TRBJ2-1
D: -
V: TRBV6-6
size: -
DNA: TGTGCCAGCGGCCGCGGATCCTACAATGAGCAGTTCTTC
CDR3: CASGRGSYNEQFF

J: TRBJ2-7
D: TRBD1
V: TRBV5-4
size: -
DNA: TGTGCCAGCAGCTTCGGGACAGGGTCCTACGAGCAGTACTTC
CDR3: CASSFGTGSYEQYF

J: TRBJ1-2
D: -
V: TRBV6-6
size: -
DNA: TGTGCCAGCAGTGAGCAGGGAGGCTATGGCTACACCTTC
CDR3: CASSEQGGYGYTF

J: TRBJ1-4
D: -
V: TRBV27
size: -
DNA: TGTGCCAGCAGTTTAATAGGCTTAGGAGCCGAAAAACTGTTTTTT
CDR3: CASSLIGLGAEKLFF

J: TRBJ2-1
D: TRBD2
V: TRBV4-3
size: once
DNA: TGCGCCAGCAGCCAAGAACGGGCTAGCGGGCAGTTCTTC
CDR3: CASSQERASGQFF

J: TRBJ2-7
D: TRBD1
V: TRBV27
size: -
DNA: TGTGCCAGCAGTATCAACGACAGGGGGCGCGAGCAGTACTTC
CDR3: CASSINDRGREQYF

J: TRBJ2-5
D: TRBD1
V: TRBV15
size: -
DNA: TGTGCCACCAGCAGAGAAAAGGGACAGGGGGCAGAAGAGACCCAGTACTTC
CDR3: CATSREKGQGAEETQYF

J: TRBJ2-3
D: -
V: TRBV30
size: few
DNA: TGTGCCTGGAGTCACAGAACTAGGCAGTATTTT
CDR3: CAWSHRTRQYF

J: TRBJ2-5
D: TRBD1
V: TRBV15
size: once
DNA: TGTGCCACCAGCAGTGCGGACAGGGGGCGTGAGACCCAGTACTTC
CDR3: CATSSADRGRETQYF

J: TRBJ2-1
D: -
V: TRBV9
size: once
DNA: TGTGCCAGCAGCGTAATTGGGTTCGACAATGAGCAGTTCTTC
CDR3: CASSVIGFDNEQFF

J: TRBJ2-1
D: TRBD2
V: TRBV19
size: -
DNA: TGTGCCAGTAGTTTGGCCACGGGGGGTGAGCAGTTCTTC
CDR3: CASSLATGGEQFF

J: TRBJ1-2
D: -
V: TRBV28
size: -
DNA: TGTGCCAGCAGTTTCAGGGGCAACTATGGCTACACCTTC
CDR3: CASSFRGNYGYTF

J: TRBJ1-1
D: -
V: TRBV2
size: -
DNA: TGTGCCAGCAGTATGACAAGGGGTGGGAACACTGAAGCTTTCTTT
CDR3: CASSMTRGGNTEAFF

J: TRBJ1-1
D: -
V: TRBV5-6
size: few
DNA: TGTGCCAGCAGCAAACAAAATTCCGGGGGAATTTCGATCAAAGCTTTCTTT
CDR3: CASSKQNSGGISIKAFF

J: TRBJ2-1
D: -
V: TRBV19
size: -
DNA: TGTGCCAGTAGTACCAAGAATAGGGGGAGCTCCTACAATGAGCAGTTCTTC
CDR3: CASSTKNRGSSYNEQFF

J: TRBJ2-3
D: TRBD2
V: TRBV7-3
size: -
DNA: TGTGCCAGCAGCTTAAATTCGGGAGGTGTCGGTACGCAGTATTTT
CDR3: CASSLNSGGVGTQYF

J: TRBJ2-1
D: -
V: TRBV25-1
size: -
DNA: TGTGCCAGCAGTCATGACAGCAGAGAGCAGTTCTTC
CDR3: CASSHDSREQFF

J: TRBJ1-5
D: -
V: TRBV4-3
size: -
DNA: TGCGCCAGCAGGGGTCTGGGGTTTGATCAGCCCCAGCATTTT
CDR3: CASRGLGFDQPQHF

J: TRBJ1-2
D: -
V: TRBV28
size: -
DNA: TGTGCCAGCAGTTTTCAGGCCCACAACTATGGCTACACCTTC
CDR3: CASSFQAHNYGYTF

J: TRBJ2-7
D: -
V: TRBV4-3
size: -
DNA: TGCGCCAGCAGCCAAGAGGGAGCCACCTACGAGCAGTACTTC
CDR3: CASSQEGATYEQYF

J: TRBJ2-2
D: -
V: TRBV25-1
size: -
DNA: TGTGCCAGCATAGGACCCACCGGGGAGCTGTTTTTT
CDR3: CASIGPTGELFF

J: TRBJ2-6
D: -
V: TRBV2
size: -
DNA: TGTGCCAGCAGTGAACAGAGAGGGGGGGGTGCTGGGGCCAACGTCCTGACTTTC
CDR3: CASSEQRGGGAGANVLTF

J: TRBJ2-1
D: -
V: TRBV19
size: -
DNA: TGTGCCAGTAGTATTGGACGGAGCAATGAGCAGTTCTTC
CDR3: CASSIGRSNEQFF

J: TRBJ1-5
D: -
V: TRBV6-5
size: -
DNA: TGTGCCAGCAGTTTCCGGGGCAATCAGCCCCAGCATTTT
CDR3: CASSFRGNQPQHF

J: TRBJ2-1
D: TRBD1
V: TRBV5-1
size: few
DNA: TGCGCCAGCAGCCAACCGCGGCTCGGACAGGGGGCGCGCAATGAGCAGTTCTTC
CDR3: CASSQPRLGQGARNEQFF

J: TRBJ2-1
D: TRBD1
V: TRBV7-6
size: -
DNA: TGTGCCAGCAGCTTCCGGGACAGGGAGGATTACAATGAGCAGTTCTTC
CDR3: CASSFRDREDYNEQFF

J: TRBJ2-1
D: -
V: TRBV11-2
size: -
DNA: TGTGCCAGCAGCTTTCTTACCGGGAGATACAATGAGCAGTTCTTC
CDR3: CASSFLTGRYNEQFF

J: TRBJ2-1
D: TRBD2
V: TRBV18
size: few
DNA: TGTGCCAGCTCACCACCCGGGGGGGGCTTGGATGAGCAGTTCTTC
CDR3: CASSPPGGGLDEQFF

J: TRBJ1-1
D: TRBD1
V: TRBV11-2
size: once
DNA: TGTGCCAGCAGCCCGAATCGGGACAGAGGGCGTATGAACACTGAAGCTTTCTTT
CDR3: CASSPNRDRGRMNTEAFF

J: TRBJ2-7
D: -
V: TRBV6-1
size: -
DNA: TGTGCCAGCCTCAGGGGCTACGAGCAGTACTTC
CDR3: CASLRGYEQYF

J: TRBJ2-5
D: -
V: TRBV29-1
size: -
DNA: TGCAGCGTTGGGAAAGGACAGCAAGAGACCCAGTACTTC
CDR3: CSVGKGQQETQYF

J: TRBJ1-2
D: -
V: TRBV28
size: -
DNA: TGTGCCAGCAGTTTCGGAGACCTCTACACCTTC
CDR3: CASSFGDLYTF